These 5 T cell receptor beta chains share one sample of origin, sequenced in a study of blood T cells in healthy people across ages. With a J-beta primer mix and a sample-barcoded 5' primer, a second PCR ran about 7 to 11 cycles. One entry per CDR3 protein results from TCRdb running MiXCR on the 5' RACE reads. This repertoire shows about 1,400,000 distinct CDR3 sequences, roughly 64% found once; its top ten account for roughly 6.3%. Material for sequencing was blood. The receptor source for this set is a man aged 18 to 29 in good health.

This clonotype turned up a few times. This chain links TRBV5-1 with TRBJ1-2, with TRBD1 as a possible D gene (5 bases). V lost 0 bases to trimming and J lost 2 bases, with 11 bases between them. The V gene's germline CDR1 is SGHRS and CDR2 YFSETQ. The CDR3 runs to 15 residues. The CDR3 is CASSLASGANYGYTF. The CDR3 nucleotides read TGCGCCAGCAGCTTGGCCTCTGGGGCAAACTATGGCTACACCTTC.

The gene calls are TRBV28 and TRBJ2-5, with TRBD1 matching over 10 bases. This CDR3 has 15 residues. Per the germline V gene, CDR1 is MDHEN and CDR2 is SYDVKM. V lost 4 bases to trimming and J lost 2 bases; unmatched junction nucleotides: 4. The CDR3 bases are TGTGCCAGCAGTTCAAGACAGGGGGCACAAGAGACCCAGTACTTC. This codes for CASSSRQGAQETQYF.

The CDR3 nucleotides are TGTGCCATCAGTGAGGCATGGGAGAGCTCCTACGAGCAGTACTTC. Translated: CAISEAWESSYEQYF. The chain combines TRBV10-3 with TRBJ2-7, with a weak D call TRBD2 (5 bases). The CDR3 sequence is 15 residues long. The germline CDR1 and CDR2 sequences are ENHRY and SYGVKD. V was cut by 2 bases and J by 0 bases, with 11 bases left in between.

V usage is TRBV4-1 and J usage is TRBJ2-5, with D uncertain. Deletions cut 0 bases from V and 4 bases from J, with 9 bases between. The germline V gene has CDR1 MGHRA and CDR2 YSYEKL. The CDR3 runs to 14 residues. DNA for the CDR3: TGCGCCAGCAGCCAAGAGCCGAGAGGAGAGACCCAGTACTTC. Its translation: CASSQEPRGETQYF.

A few counts support this clonotype. The chain links TRBV6-5 to TRBJ1-5; D gene ambiguous. Germline assignment: CDR1 MNHEY and CDR2 SVGAGI. Trimming stripped 5 bases from V and 2 bases from J, with 10 bases between. The CDR3 is made up of 14 amino acids. The CDR3 here is CASSPEEGNQPQHF. The CDR3 region has the DNA TGTGCCAGCAGTCCCGAGGAGGGCAATCAGCCCCAGCATTTT.